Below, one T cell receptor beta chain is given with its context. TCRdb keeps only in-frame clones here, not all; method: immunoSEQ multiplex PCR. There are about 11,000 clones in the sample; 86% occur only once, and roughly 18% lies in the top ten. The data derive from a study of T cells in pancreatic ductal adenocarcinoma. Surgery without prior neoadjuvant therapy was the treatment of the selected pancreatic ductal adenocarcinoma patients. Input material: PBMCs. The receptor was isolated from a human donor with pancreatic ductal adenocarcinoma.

CDR3 sequence reads: CASTDRFTGTYGYTF. CDR3 coding DNA: TGTGCCAGTACAGATCGTTTCACAGGGACCTATGGCTACACCTTC. The chain has TRBV19 and TRBJ1-2; possibly TRBD1 for D (6 bases). Germline values: CDR1 LNHDA, CDR2 SQIVND (reference sequence). V dropped 7 bases and J dropped 4 bases, with 19 bases sitting between them. The CDR3 sequence is 15 residues long.